This passage covers 6 T cell receptor beta chains from one sample sequenced in a study of T cell responses to AZD1222 COVID-19 vaccine. TCRdb keeps only in-frame clones here, not all; method: immunoSEQ multiplex PCR. Here the sample spans 200,000 or so clones, roughly 92% being singletons. The sample consisted of peripheral blood, taken 28 days after the second AZD1222 dose. The receptors stem from an adult who received the AZD1222 COVID-19 vaccine.

The V gene is TRBV5-6, the J gene TRBJ2-7, with D possibly called TRBD1 or TRBD2 (6 bases each). Germline V CDR1 and CDR2: SGHDT, YYEEEE. This CDR3 is built from 15 residues. Deletions cut 4 bases from V and 5 bases from J, with 19 bases between. The CDR3 loop reads CASSGETRGLDEQYF. As DNA, the CDR3 is TGTGCCAGCAGCGGGGAAACTCGGGGGCTCGACGAGCAGTACTTC.

The chain joins TRBV9 to TRBJ2-7; 8 nucleotides agree with TRBD2. Germline CDR1 SGDLS, CDR2 YYNGEE. The CDR3 loop spans 15 amino acids. The V segment lost 4 bases and the J segment 6 bases; nucleotides outside the gene matches: 12. The chain's CDR3 is CASSLGGSGDSEQYF. In nucleotides, the CDR3 is TGTGCCAGCAGCCTTGGTGGTAGCGGGGACTCCGAGCAGTACTTC.

In its sample, this clone was seen a few times. This sequence joins TRBV6-5 and TRBJ2-7; 11 bases line up with TRBD2. The germline gives CDR1 MNHEY, CDR2 SVGAGI. V lost 7 bases, J lost 2 bases, and 4 bases stayed unmatched. This CDR3 has 14 amino acids. The CDR3 DNA is TGTGCCAGCACCGAGACTAGCGGGGCCTACGAGCAGTACTTC. Protein sequence: CASTETSGAYEQYF.

J is TRBJ2-1 and V is TRBV9, with TRBD2 matching over 8 bases. Germline values: CDR1 SGDLS, CDR2 YYNGEE. This CDR3 has 15 residues. The J segment lost 7 bases and the V segment lost 3 bases, leaving 9 bases of the junction unmatched. CDR3: CASSASGTRGNEQFF. The CDR3 DNA follows: TGTGCCAGCAGCGCCTCCGGGACTAGGGGGAATGAGCAGTTCTTC.

This chain joins TRBV29-1 and TRBJ1-1; no firm D call. CDR1 and CDR2 (germline): SQVTM, ANQGSEA. The CDR3 is 13 residues long. Trimming cost V 4 bases and J 4 bases, with 13 bases left between them. CDR3 sequence: CSVGTLLTTEAFF. CDR3 nucleotide sequence: TGCAGCGTTGGGACCCTCCTTACCACTGAAGCTTTCTTT.

This clone was counted a few times. The V call is TRBV10-1, the J call TRBJ1-2; D is perhaps TRBD1 (6 bases). The CDR3 is made up of 13 amino acids. Trimming removed 9 bases at V and 7 bases at J, with 18 bases between. Germline assignment: CDR1 WNHNN and CDR2 SYGVQD (reference sequence). The CDR3 DNA is TGCGCCAGGCTGGGACACCCGGGGGGTGGCTACACCTTC. Translation gives CARLGHPGGGYTF.